This TCR beta chain derives from a study of T cells in Graves' hyperthyroidism and ophthalmopathy. In patients aged 18 to 65, hyperthyroidism was newly diagnosed, with duration under 2 months. Extraction of PBMCs used roughly 9.6 ml of fresh peripheral blood. J was trimmed by 11 bases and V by 4 bases; bases with no gene match: 4. The CDR3 loop spans 12 amino acids. The germline CDR1 and CDR2 sequences are SGDLS and YYNGEE. The study's findings and limits: Most thyroid-expanded clonotypes above 0.001 were also found in blood. From stable hyperthyroidism, ophthalmopathy was set apart by a 13 V-J model.

Amplification of TCR beta CDR3 regions was performed using RNA transcripts as template. Primed by the HTBI set, a first-round RT-PCR was run on the TCR CDR3. TCRdb reprocessed the multiplex PCR reads via MiXCR and lists one record per CDR3 protein. In the table there are hundreds of thousands of distinct CDR3 sequences, 11% to 15% of which are singletons. As for this clonotype: Its specificity is not known.

Material for sequencing was blood. This sequence was found in a woman aged 18 to 35 with Graves' hyperthyroidism. V usage is TRBV9 and J usage is TRBJ1-4; 8 bases agree with TRBD1. The CDR3 DNA reads TGTGCCAGCAGCCCGCGGACAGGGAAACTGTTTTTT. Protein product: CASSPRTGKLFF.